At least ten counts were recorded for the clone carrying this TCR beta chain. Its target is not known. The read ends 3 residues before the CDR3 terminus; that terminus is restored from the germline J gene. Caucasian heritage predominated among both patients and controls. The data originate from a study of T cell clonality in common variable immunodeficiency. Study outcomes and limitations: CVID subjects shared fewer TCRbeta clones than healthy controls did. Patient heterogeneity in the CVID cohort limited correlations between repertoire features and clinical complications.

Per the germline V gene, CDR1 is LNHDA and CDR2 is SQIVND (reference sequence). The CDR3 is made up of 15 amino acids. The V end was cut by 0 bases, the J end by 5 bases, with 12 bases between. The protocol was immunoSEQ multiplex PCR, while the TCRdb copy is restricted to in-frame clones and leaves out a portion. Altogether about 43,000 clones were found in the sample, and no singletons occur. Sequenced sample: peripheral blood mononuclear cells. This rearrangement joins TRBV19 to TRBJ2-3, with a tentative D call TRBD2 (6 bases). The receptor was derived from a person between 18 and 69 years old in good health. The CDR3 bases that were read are TGTGCCAGTAGTATAGAGGGACTCGCGAAAGATACG. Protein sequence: CASSIEGLAKDT. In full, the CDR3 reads CASSIEGLAKDTQYF.